This is a list of T cell receptor beta chains from one sample in a study of T cell repertoires in cytomegalovirus infection. MiXCR, applied by TCRdb to the reads, yields one record per CDR3 protein. Altogether roughly 500,000 distinct CDR3 sequences are present, about 11% being singletons, with the ten largest covering roughly a tenth. Sequenced: PBMCs. All receptors derive from a human donor in good health (CMV status not recorded). Some clones in this sample may be carry-over from other donors' samples. Each CDR3 is given with its conserved first and last residue. Each record gives: V gene, D gene, clone size, J gene, CDR3 DNA, CDR3 protein. The D gene is left open where the match is weak. Clone size is given for some rows only: seen once, a few or many times, or a class if the clone is expanded.

V gene: TRBV20-1
D gene: -
clone size: -
J gene: TRBJ2-6
CDR3 DNA: TGCAGTGCCACACCACATGCCAACGTCCTGACTTTC
CDR3 protein: CSATPHANVLTF

V gene: TRBV20-1
D gene: -
clone size: few
J gene: TRBJ2-1
CDR3 DNA: TGCAGTGCTAGAGAGGGGGCGCGTCTCAATGAGCAGTTCTTC
CDR3 protein: CSAREGARLNEQFF

V gene: TRBV7-6
D gene: -
clone size: many
J gene: TRBJ2-1
CDR3 DNA: TGTGCCAGCAGCTCCCGCGGTCCTGAGCAGTTCTTC
CDR3 protein: CASSSRGPEQFF

V gene: TRBV23-1
D gene: TRBD1
clone size: many
J gene: TRBJ2-5
CDR3 DNA: TGCGCCAGCAGCGCAGGGGGTTTCGGGGAGACCCAGTACTTC
CDR3 protein: CASSAGGFGETQYF

V gene: TRBV7-8
D gene: -
clone size: -
J gene: TRBJ1-2
CDR3 DNA: TGTGCCAGAAGCCCGGGGGTTAGGGACCTAAGGGGCGGCTACATCTTC
CDR3 protein: CARSPGVRDLRGGYIF

V gene: TRBV6-1
D gene: TRBD1
clone size: many
J gene: TRBJ1-2
CDR3 DNA: TGTGCCAGCAGTACCGGGACAGTCACCGGGGGCTACACCTTC
CDR3 protein: CASSTGTVTGGYTF

V gene: TRBV30
D gene: -
clone size: -
J gene: TRBJ1-5
CDR3 DNA: TGTGCCTGGAGTGACTCAGTTAGCAATCAGCCCCAGCATTTT
CDR3 protein: CAWSDSVSNQPQHF

V gene: TRBV5-6
D gene: -
clone size: many
J gene: TRBJ2-5
CDR3 DNA: TGTGCCAGCAGCTTCCGGTCCTTAAGGGCAGGGGAGACCCAGTACTTC
CDR3 protein: CASSFRSLRAGETQYF

V gene: TRBV28
D gene: -
clone size: -
J gene: TRBJ1-1
CDR3 DNA: TGTGCCAGCAGTCAAGTATGGGGGGGGGTAACTGAAGCTTTCTTT
CDR3 protein: CASSQVWGGVTEAFF

V gene: TRBV13
D gene: -
clone size: few
J gene: TRBJ2-3
CDR3 DNA: TGTGCCAGCAGCCTGCTTGGGGGCCGGGAAGATACAGATACGCAGTATTTT
CDR3 protein: CASSLLGGREDTDTQYF

V gene: TRBV12-3/TRBV12-4
D gene: -
clone size: many
J gene: TRBJ1-6
CDR3 DNA: TGTGCCAGCAGTTTTTCGGGGGGCAATTCACCCCTCCACTTT
CDR3 protein: CASSFSGGNSPLHF

V gene: TRBV28
D gene: TRBD1
clone size: many
J gene: TRBJ2-5
CDR3 DNA: TGTGCCAGCAGTCGGACAGGGGTCCATGCGGAGACCCAGTACTTC
CDR3 protein: CASSRTGVHAETQYF

V gene: TRBV5-4
D gene: -
clone size: -
J gene: TRBJ2-3
CDR3 DNA: TGTGCCAGCAGCCAGAATCCTAGCTATGCAGATACGCAGTATTTT
CDR3 protein: CASSQNPSYADTQYF

V gene: TRBV28
D gene: -
clone size: -
J gene: TRBJ1-3
CDR3 DNA: TGTGCCAGCAGTCCACCGACCGTTTCTGGAAACACCATATATTTT
CDR3 protein: CASSPPTVSGNTIYF

V gene: TRBV2
D gene: -
clone size: many
J gene: TRBJ2-5
CDR3 DNA: TGTGCCAGCAGCCGGGACTGGCAAGAGACCCAGTACTTC
CDR3 protein: CASSRDWQETQYF

V gene: TRBV13
D gene: -
clone size: -
J gene: TRBJ2-2
CDR3 DNA: TGTGCCAGCGAGGCTTCGGGCAACACCGGGGAGCTGTTTTTT
CDR3 protein: CASEASGNTGELFF

V gene: TRBV2
D gene: -
clone size: many
J gene: TRBJ1-6
CDR3 DNA: TGTGCCAGCACCCGAGGGAATAATTCACCCCTCCACTTT
CDR3 protein: CASTRGNNSPLHF